This T cell receptor (beta chain) appears in the sequencing data of a study of cytomegalovirus exposure and HLA in healthy donors. Overall study context: Some 87 million unique TCRs from HLA-typed donors were held in an early release of data. Study-wide results and caveats: Most subjects had HLA-A and HLA-B alleles reportedly predicted accurately by TCR beta sequences.

Concerning this clone itself: Its specificity is unknown.

PCR was performed using 60 Vbeta and 13 Jbeta primers. TCRdb's table, derived via immunoSEQ multiplex PCR, lists solely in-frame clones and lacks some. The sample has 120,000 to 150,000 clones; around 72% are singletons. Germline V gene sequence: CDR1 MNHNS, CDR2 SASEGT. Trimming removed 6 bases from V and 6 bases from J; junction bases left unmatched: 9. The CDR3 runs to 15 residues. V is TRBV6-1 and J is TRBJ2-1; TRBD1 matches at 9 bases. This clonotype was obtained from a man between 40 and 49 years old in good health and CMV-seronegative. The sequencing sample was made of PBMCs. The CDR3 region has the DNA TGTGCCAGCAGCCCCGGACAGGGGAGGCGCAATGAGCAGTTCTTC. Protein: CASSPGQGRRNEQFF.